One and the same sample provided the 17 T cell receptor beta chains below, sequenced in a study of T cell responses to AZD1222 COVID-19 vaccine. Clones were sequenced by immunoSEQ multiplex PCR, and TCRdb holds only the in-frame ones, with some missing. This sample carries 90,000 to 120,000 clones, just over 85% of them seen once, and the ten largest clones take over 3%. Sequencing was performed on peripheral blood, taken on day 0 of AZD1222 vaccination. These receptors were collected from an adult in good health.

The rearrangement joins TRBV30 to TRBJ2-2, with a weak D call TRBD2 (5 bases). Germline V gene lookup returns CDR1 GTSNPN and CDR2 SVGIG (reference sequence). V lost 3 bases to trimming and J lost 3 bases, with 17 bases between them. This CDR3 contains 16 residues. The CDR3, as DNA: TGTGCCTGGAGCCCAAAGGAGGAGGTTTACACCGGGGAGCTGTTTTTT. It yields the protein CAWSPKEEVYTGELFF.

The table lists this clone with a count of one. This chain links TRBV30 with TRBJ2-2, with D perhaps TRBD1 or TRBD2 (5 bases each). V was cut by 0 bases and J by 4 bases, with 12 bases left in between. CDR3 length: 15 residues. CDR1 is GTSNPN, CDR2 SVGIG, per germline (reference sequence). This chain's CDR3 is CAWSVLGGSTGELFF. The CDR3 DNA follows: TGTGCCTGGAGTGTACTTGGGGGATCCACCGGGGAGCTGTTTTTT.

The J gene is TRBJ2-1, the V gene TRBV19; D uncertain. Per germline, CDR1 LNHDA and CDR2 SQIVND (reference sequence). The CDR3 runs 12 residues. V gave up 3 bases and J gave up 9 bases, with 9 bases separating them. The CDR3 region is CASSIGPGEQFF. The CDR3 nucleotides are TGTGCCAGTAGTATCGGGCCGGGTGAGCAGTTCTTC.

The genes are TRBV9 and TRBJ1-4; D remains ambiguous. The CDR3 covers 17 residues. The V gene lost 0 bases and the J gene lost 1 base, with 13 bases spanning the gap. From germline, CDR1 is SGDLS and CDR2 YYNGEE. The CDR3 DNA sequence: TGTGCCAGCAGCGTAGAAGGGTCGTCGGGAACTAATGAAAAACTGTTTTTT. Translated: CASSVEGSSGTNEKLFF.

This chain links TRBV6-2 or TRBV6-3 with TRBJ1-5; D gene ambiguous. The CDR3 is made up of 15 amino acids. CDR1 is MNHEY, CDR2 SVGEGT, per germline. Trimming took 0 bases from V and 7 from J, leaving 13 bases between them. For the CDR3, the DNA is TGTGCCAGCAGTTACTCGGACTATCTAGGCCAGCCCCAGCATTTT. This codes for CASSYSDYLGQPQHF.

V usage is TRBV30 and J usage is TRBJ1-1; D gene uncertain. V was shortened by 0 bases and J by 6 bases, with 11 bases between the two germline ends. The CDR3 runs 13 residues. Germline lookup yields CDR1 GTSNPN and CDR2 SVGIG (reference sequence). The CDR3 reads CAWSVGNTAEAFF. CDR3 bases: TGTGCCTGGAGTGTAGGGAATACTGCTGAAGCTTTCTTT.

The chain employs TRBV6-1 and TRBJ1-5; D remains ambiguous. The germline V gene encodes CDR1 MNHNS and CDR2 SASEGT. The CDR3 covers 16 residues. Trimming took off 8 bases at V and 0 bases at J, with 17 bases between the two ends. This chain's CDR3 is CASRGLTDNSNQPQHF. The CDR3 DNA is TGTGCCAGCCGTGGACTCACAGATAATAGCAATCAGCCCCAGCATTTT.

This clone occurred once. The chain has TRBV10-3 and TRBJ1-2; D uncertain. Germline V CDR1 and CDR2: ENHRY, SYGVKD. V lost 7 bases and J lost 3, with 12 bases in between. The CDR3 loop spans 13 amino acids. This CDR3 is CAIKNGRDYGYTF. The CDR3 DNA follows: TGTGCCATCAAAAATGGTCGGGACTATGGCTACACCTTC.

The chain couples TRBV28 to TRBJ1-3, with D possibly being TRBD1 (5 bases). The CDR3 is 16 amino acids. CDR1 and CDR2 (germline): MDHEN, SYDVKM. V lost 7 bases to trimming and J lost 0 bases, with 16 bases between them. CDR3 region: CASTRSGAISGNTIYF. The CDR3 region has the DNA TGTGCCAGCACCCGGAGCGGGGCAATCTCTGGAAACACCATATATTTT.

The genes are TRBV30 and TRBJ2-3; possibly TRBD1 or TRBD2 for D (6 bases each). The CDR3 totals 15 residues. From germline, CDR1 is GTSNPN and CDR2 SVGIG (reference sequence). Trimming took 5 bases from V and 0 from J, leaving 15 bases between them. Here the CDR3 reads CAWGGLELSTDTQYF. In nucleotides, the CDR3 is TGTGCCTGGGGGGGGCTCGAGCTTAGCACAGATACGCAGTATTTT. Drawing the rest from reference TRBV30 and TRBJ2-3, the complete variable domain is SQTIHQWPATLVQPVGSPLSLECTVEGTSNPNLYWYRQAAGRGLQLLFYSVGIGQISSEVPQNLSASRPQDRQFILSSKKLLLSDSGFYLCAWGGLELSTDTQYFGPGTRLTVL.

J is TRBJ1-5 and V is TRBV5-8; weak D call: TRBD1 (6 bases). Looked up from germline, CDR1 is SGHTS and CDR2 is YDEGEE. CDR3 length: 17 amino acids. V lost 6 bases to trimming and J lost 0 bases, with 19 bases between them. The CDR3 DNA follows: TGTGCCAGCACCACGGGACAAACAACGAATAGCAATCAGCCCCAGCATTTT. It is translated as CASTTGQTTNSNQPQHF.

V gene TRBV20-1 combines with J gene TRBJ1-2; 7 bases line up with TRBD1. V trimming: 6 bases; J trimming: 8 bases; junction bases outside the gene matches: 6. The V gene's germline CDR1 is DFQATT and CDR2 SNEGSKA (reference sequence). This CDR3 region has 11 residues. The CDR3 reads CSARQGLGYTF. As DNA, the CDR3 is TGCAGTGCCAGACAGGGTTTAGGCTACACCTTC.

V is TRBV7-3 and J is TRBJ2-1; the D gene is possibly TRBD1 (6 bases). The CDR3 sequence is 14 residues long. Trimming shortened V by 4 bases and J by 5 bases, and 12 bases separated the two germline ends. Germline lookup yields CDR1 SGHTA and CDR2 FQGTGA. CDR3 protein: CASSSGQTNNEQFF. CDR3 bases: TGTGCCAGCAGCTCCGGACAGACCAACAATGAGCAGTTCTTC.

This CDR3 is CASSLWGDEQFF. CDR3 coding DNA: TGTGCCAGCAGCCTATGGGGCGATGAGCAGTTCTTC. The chain uses TRBV7-2 and TRBJ2-1; D is possibly TRBD1 (5 bases). V was shortened by 5 bases and J by 8 bases, with 10 bases between the two germline ends. The CDR3 is 12 residues long. Germline V lookup: CDR1 SGHTA, CDR2 FQGNSA.

The chain has TRBV7-2 and TRBJ2-5; TRBD1 is a possible D gene (5 bases). The CDR3 is made up of 13 amino acids. The germline gives CDR1 SGHTA, CDR2 FQGNSA. With 2 bases removed from V and 9 bases from J, the gap between germline ends came to 13 bases. The DNA of the CDR3 is TGTGCCAGCAGCTTATTCGCTGGGGCGGCCCAGTACTTC. This gives the protein CASSLFAGAAQYF.

V and J are TRBV6-5 and TRBJ2-6, with D hard to call. Germline V gene lookup returns CDR1 MNHEY and CDR2 SVGAGI. The CDR3 totals 13 residues. Trimming left V 5 bases short and J 1 base short, with 3 bases between. The CDR3 protein is CASSRSGANVLTF. CDR3 in DNA: TGTGCCAGCAGTCGATCTGGGGCCAACGTCCTGACTTTC.

The chain combines TRBV28 with TRBJ1-1; D is uncertain. Germline V lookup: CDR1 MDHEN, CDR2 SYDVKM. The CDR3 runs 13 residues. Trimming cost V 2 bases and J 3 bases, with 7 bases left between them. This chain's CDR3 is CASSLRRDTEAFF. In nucleotides, the CDR3 is TGTGCCAGCAGTTTAAGAAGGGACACTGAAGCTTTCTTT.